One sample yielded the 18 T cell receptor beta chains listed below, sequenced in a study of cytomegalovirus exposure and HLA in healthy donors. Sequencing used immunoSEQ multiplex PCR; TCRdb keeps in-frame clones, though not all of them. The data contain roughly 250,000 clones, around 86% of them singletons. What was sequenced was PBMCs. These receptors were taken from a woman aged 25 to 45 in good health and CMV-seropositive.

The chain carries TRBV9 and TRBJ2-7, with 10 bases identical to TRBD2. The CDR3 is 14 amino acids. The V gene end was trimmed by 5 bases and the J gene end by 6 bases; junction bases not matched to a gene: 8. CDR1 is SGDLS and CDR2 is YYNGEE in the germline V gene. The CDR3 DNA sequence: TGTGCCAGCAGTCAGACTAGCGGGCGGGGCGAGCAGTACTTC. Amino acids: CASSQTSGRGEQYF.

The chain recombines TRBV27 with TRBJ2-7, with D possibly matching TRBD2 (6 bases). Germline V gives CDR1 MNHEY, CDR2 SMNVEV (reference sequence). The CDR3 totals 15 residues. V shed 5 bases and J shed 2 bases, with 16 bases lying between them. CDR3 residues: CASSQMRRVAYEQYF. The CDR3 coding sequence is TGTGCCAGCAGTCAAATGAGGAGGGTAGCCTACGAGCAGTACTTC.

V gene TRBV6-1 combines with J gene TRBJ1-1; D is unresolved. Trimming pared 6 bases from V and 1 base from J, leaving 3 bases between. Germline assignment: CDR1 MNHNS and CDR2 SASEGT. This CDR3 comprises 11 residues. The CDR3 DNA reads TGTGCCAGCAGACAGAACACTGAAGCTTTCTTT. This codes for CASRQNTEAFF.

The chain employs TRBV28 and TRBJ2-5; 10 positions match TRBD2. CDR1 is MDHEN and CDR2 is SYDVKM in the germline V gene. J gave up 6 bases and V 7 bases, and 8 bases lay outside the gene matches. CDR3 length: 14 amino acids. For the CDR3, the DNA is TGTGCCAGCACATTAGCGGGAGGCGAGAAGACCCAGTACTTC. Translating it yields CASTLAGGEKTQYF.

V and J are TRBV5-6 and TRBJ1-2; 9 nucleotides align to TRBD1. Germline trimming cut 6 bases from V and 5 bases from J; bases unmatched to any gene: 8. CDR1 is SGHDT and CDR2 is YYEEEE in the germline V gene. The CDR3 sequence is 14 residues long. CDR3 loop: CASTLDRGAYGYTF. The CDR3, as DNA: TGTGCCAGCACCCTGGACAGGGGAGCATATGGCTACACCTTC.

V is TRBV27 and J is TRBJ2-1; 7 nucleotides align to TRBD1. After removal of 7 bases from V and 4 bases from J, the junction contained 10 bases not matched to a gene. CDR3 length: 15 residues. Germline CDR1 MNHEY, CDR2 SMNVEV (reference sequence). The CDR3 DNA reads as TGTGCCAGCATATACCGGACAGGAGGATACAATGAGCAGTTCTTC. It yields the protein CASIYRTGGYNEQFF.

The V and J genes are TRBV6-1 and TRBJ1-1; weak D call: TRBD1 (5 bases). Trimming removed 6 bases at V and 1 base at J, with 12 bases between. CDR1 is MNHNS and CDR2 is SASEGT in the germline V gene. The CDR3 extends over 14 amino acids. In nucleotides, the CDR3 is TGTGCCAGCAGCGAGGGACTGGGGAACACTGAAGCTTTCTTT. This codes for CASSEGLGNTEAFF.

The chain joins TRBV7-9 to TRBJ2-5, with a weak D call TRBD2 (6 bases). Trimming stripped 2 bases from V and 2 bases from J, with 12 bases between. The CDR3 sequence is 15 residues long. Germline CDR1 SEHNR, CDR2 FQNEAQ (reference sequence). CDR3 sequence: CASSLRRVSQETQYF. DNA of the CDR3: TGTGCCAGCAGCTTAAGGAGGGTTTCGCAAGAGACCCAGTACTTC.

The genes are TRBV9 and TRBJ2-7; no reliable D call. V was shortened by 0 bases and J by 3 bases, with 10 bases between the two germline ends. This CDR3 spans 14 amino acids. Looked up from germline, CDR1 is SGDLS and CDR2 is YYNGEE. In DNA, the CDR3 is TGTGCCAGCAGCGTAGGCCAGGTGGACTACGAGCAGTACTTC. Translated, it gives CASSVGQVDYEQYF.

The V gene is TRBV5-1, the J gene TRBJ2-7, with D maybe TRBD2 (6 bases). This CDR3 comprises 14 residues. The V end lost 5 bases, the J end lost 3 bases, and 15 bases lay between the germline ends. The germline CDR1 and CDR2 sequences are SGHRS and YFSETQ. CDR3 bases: TGCGCCAGCAGAAGGGACTCACAATACTACGAGCAGTACTTC. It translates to CASRRDSQYYEQYF.

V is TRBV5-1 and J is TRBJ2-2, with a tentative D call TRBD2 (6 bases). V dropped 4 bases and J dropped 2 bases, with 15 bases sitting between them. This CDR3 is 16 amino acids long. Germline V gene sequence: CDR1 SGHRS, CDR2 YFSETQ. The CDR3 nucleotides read TGCGCCAGCAGCCTCCTGGGACTCTACAACACCGGGGAGCTGTTTTTT. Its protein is CASSLLGLYNTGELFF.

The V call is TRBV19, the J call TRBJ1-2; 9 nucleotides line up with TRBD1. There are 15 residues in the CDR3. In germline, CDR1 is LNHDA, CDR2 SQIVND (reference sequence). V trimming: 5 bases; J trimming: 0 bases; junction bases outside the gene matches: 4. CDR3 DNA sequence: TGTGCCAGTAGTCACGGACAGGGGCCTAACTATGGCTACACCTTC. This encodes CASSHGQGPNYGYTF.

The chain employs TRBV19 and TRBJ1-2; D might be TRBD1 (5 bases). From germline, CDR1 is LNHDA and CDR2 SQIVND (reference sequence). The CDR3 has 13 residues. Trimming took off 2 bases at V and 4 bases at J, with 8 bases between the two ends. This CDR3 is CASSIRQFYGYTF. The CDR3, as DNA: TGTGCCAGTAGTATAAGACAGTTCTATGGCTACACCTTC.

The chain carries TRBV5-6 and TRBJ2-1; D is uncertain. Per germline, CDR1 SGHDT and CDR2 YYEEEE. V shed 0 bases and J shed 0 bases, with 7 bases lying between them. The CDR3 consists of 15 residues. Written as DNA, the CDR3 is TGTGCCAGCAGCTTGGGCCTAAGCTCCTACAATGAGCAGTTCTTC. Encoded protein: CASSLGLSSYNEQFF.

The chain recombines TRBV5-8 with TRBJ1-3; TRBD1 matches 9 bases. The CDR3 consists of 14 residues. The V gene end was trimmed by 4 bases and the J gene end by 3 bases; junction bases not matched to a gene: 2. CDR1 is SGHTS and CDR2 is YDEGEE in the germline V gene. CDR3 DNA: TGTGCCAGCAGCGTGGGACAGGGTGGAAACACCATATATTTT. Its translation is CASSVGQGGNTIYF.

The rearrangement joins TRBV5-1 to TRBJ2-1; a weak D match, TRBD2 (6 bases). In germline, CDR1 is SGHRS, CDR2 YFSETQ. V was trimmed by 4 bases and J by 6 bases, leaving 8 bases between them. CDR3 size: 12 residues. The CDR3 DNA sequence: TGCGCCAGCAGCCAGGAGGGCAATGAGCAGTTCTTC. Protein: CASSQEGNEQFF.

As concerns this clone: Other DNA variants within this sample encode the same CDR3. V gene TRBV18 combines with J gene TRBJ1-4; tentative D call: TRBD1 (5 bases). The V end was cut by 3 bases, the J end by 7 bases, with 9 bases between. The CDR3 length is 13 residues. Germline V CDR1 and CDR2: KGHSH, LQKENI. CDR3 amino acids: CASSPYGGEKLFF. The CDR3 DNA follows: TGTGCCAGCTCACCTTACGGGGGTGAAAAACTGTTTTTT.

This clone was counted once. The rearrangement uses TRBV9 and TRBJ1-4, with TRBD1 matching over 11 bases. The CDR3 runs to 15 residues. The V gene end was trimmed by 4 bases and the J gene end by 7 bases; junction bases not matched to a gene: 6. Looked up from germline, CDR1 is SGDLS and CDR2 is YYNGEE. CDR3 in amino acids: CASSPGTGGFEKLFF. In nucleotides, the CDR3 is TGTGCCAGCAGCCCCGGGACAGGGGGTTTTGAAAAACTGTTTTTT.